This entry features one T cell receptor beta chain sequence. Generated by immunoSEQ multiplex PCR, the TCRdb table keeps only in-frame clones and is missing some. The sample lists 190,000 or so clones, approximately 60% occurring once. The source of the sample is a study of shared clonotypes between healthy human individuals. After removal of 4 bases from V and 13 bases from J, the junction contained 9 bases not matched to a gene. The CDR3 covers 15 residues. Germline loops: CDR1 MRHNA, CDR2 SNTAGT. What was sequenced was memory CD4+ T cells sorted from blood. This sample's subset: CD45RA-negative fraction. The chain employs TRBV6-4 and TRBJ2-1; TRBD2 matches at 14 bases. The TCR was taken from a man younger than 40 in good health. In DNA form, the CDR3 reads TGTGCCAGCAGTGGGGGGACTAGCGGGGGCGAGACCCAGTTCTTC. It yields the protein CASSGGTSGGETQFF.